This TCR beta chain was sequenced in a study of shared clonotypes between healthy human individuals. Study-level points and caveats: Non-shared clonotypes were found to have lower generation probabilities than the clonotypes that were shared by all four of the sorted-subset donors.

Profiled with immunoSEQ multiplex PCR; TCRdb holds only in-frame clones, not every one. Here the sample spans 600,000 to 750,000 clones, around 90% being singletons. In regard to this clone: Antigen specificity is unknown.

The germline V gene has CDR1 MDHEN and CDR2 SYDVKM. The CDR3 loop spans 15 amino acids. The V segment lost 4 bases and the J segment 6 bases; nucleotides outside the gene matches: 8. The V call is TRBV28, the J call TRBJ2-3; 9 nucleotides align to TRBD2. Sequences were obtained from memory CD8+ T cells from PBMCs. Regarding subset: CD45RO+ cells pooled with CCR7-negative TemRA cells. This receptor was obtained from a man younger than 35 in good health. Some clones in this sample may be carry-over from other donors' samples. DNA of the CDR3: TGTGCCAGCAGTTCCGCAGCGGGAGGATGGGATACGCAGTATTTT. Translating it yields CASSSAAGGWDTQYF.